These 8 T cell receptor beta chains originate from one sample sequenced in a study of blood T cell repertoires in COVID-19. Sequencing used immunoSEQ multiplex PCR; TCRdb keeps in-frame clones, though not all of them. The data show fewer than 55,000 clones, 84% seen once. The material sequenced was peripheral blood. The receptors shown here come from a man aged 45-65 years with acute or convalescent COVID-19.

This rearrangement joins TRBV11-2 to TRBJ2-5, with D perhaps matching TRBD2 (5 bases). Germline V gene sequence: CDR1 SGHAT, CDR2 FQNNGV. The CDR3 extends over 12 amino acids. Trimming stripped 3 bases from V and 7 bases from J, with 9 bases between. The CDR3 region has the DNA TGTGCCAGCAGCTTTCCACGGGGGACCCAGTACTTC. Translated, it gives CASSFPRGTQYF.

This clone was seen only once. The chain joins TRBV28 to TRBJ2-7; D remains ambiguous. Per the germline V gene, CDR1 is MDHEN and CDR2 is SYDVKM. V was clipped by 2 bases and J by 5 bases, with 7 bases between them. CDR3 length: 12 amino acids. As DNA, the CDR3 is TGTGCCAGCAGTTTAGTAGAGGACGAGCAGTACTTC. As protein: CASSLVEDEQYF.

The chain joins TRBV20-1 to TRBJ2-7; perhaps TRBD1 as D (5 bases). Trimming took 3 bases from V and 6 from J, leaving 9 bases between them. Germline CDR1 DFQATT, CDR2 SNEGSKA (reference sequence). The CDR3 is 11 residues long. CDR3: CSASAGAEQYF. DNA for the CDR3: TGCAGTGCTAGCGCTGGGGCCGAGCAGTACTTC.

This chain links TRBV6-5 with TRBJ1-6; 7 bases match TRBD1. Germline CDR1 MNHEY, CDR2 SVGAGI. Trimming at V came to 5 bases and at J to 9 bases, leaving 4 bases not matched to a gene. The CDR3 is 13 amino acids. The CDR3 DNA reads TGTGCCAGCAGTCCGGGACAGCTTTCACCCCTCCACTTT. Translated: CASSPGQLSPLHF.

This chain connects TRBV4-1 to TRBJ1-3; no reliable D call. The germline gives CDR1 MGHRA, CDR2 YSYEKL. This CDR3 is 17 amino acids long. V was cut by 0 bases and J by 0 bases, with 12 bases left in between. The chain's CDR3 is CASSQDHLRGSGNTIYF. CDR3 sequence (DNA): TGCGCCAGCAGCCAAGATCATTTGCGGGGCTCTGGAAACACCATATATTTT.

V is TRBV29-1 and J is TRBJ1-3, with D unclear. Per germline, CDR1 SQVTM and CDR2 ANQGSEA. The CDR3 extends over 15 amino acids. Trimming took off 7 bases at V and 0 bases at J, with 16 bases between the two ends. The CDR3 sequence is CSGTDGDYSGNTIYF. The CDR3 DNA follows: TGCAGCGGGACGGACGGAGACTACTCTGGAAACACCATATATTTT.

J is TRBJ2-5 and V is TRBV6-2 or TRBV6-3; 13 bases are shared with TRBD2. Germline CDR1 and CDR2: MNHEY and SVGEGT. The CDR3 is made up of 16 amino acids. With V trimmed by 3 bases and J by 1 base, 2 bases remained unmatched. The CDR3, as DNA: TGTGCCAGCAGTTATGGACTAGCGGGGGTCCAAGAGACCCAGTACTTC. Residues: CASSYGLAGVQETQYF.

This clone was detected a few times. The chain couples TRBV30 to TRBJ1-4; 9 positions agree with TRBD1. Looked up from germline, CDR1 is GTSNPN and CDR2 is SVGIG (reference sequence). The CDR3 sequence is 18 residues long. Unmatched junction bases numbered 14, after V lost 4 bases and J lost 2 bases. The CDR3 nucleotides read TGTGCCTGGATGGGAGGACAGGGGCTATCAGTGACTAATGAAAAACTGTTTTTT. It yields the protein CAWMGGQGLSVTNEKLFF.